This T cell receptor beta chain is drawn from a study of cytotoxic CD8 clonotypes in ibrutinib-treated CLL. Findings and caveats of the study: With treatment, public clonotypes, which were uncommon, either contracted or remained stable.

CDR1 is SGHTA and CDR2 is FQGNSA in the germline V gene. V was shortened by 7 bases and J by 4 bases, with 19 bases between the two germline ends. The CDR3 totals 15 residues. Assay used: immunoSEQ multiplex PCR; TCRdb lists only in-frame clones, some missing. The data show 76,000 or so clones, with roughly 85% seen just once and around 37% held by the top ten. Of note for this clone: The target antigen is unknown.

The chain recombines TRBV7-2 with TRBJ1-2; D perhaps matches TRBD1 (6 bases). This clonotype was obtained from a human donor with chronic lymphocytic leukemia. The sample was PBMCs, taken after 24 months of ibrutinib treatment. In nucleotides, the CDR3 is TGTGCCAGCAAAGGGGCAGGGGTCGTTGGCTATGGCTACACCTTC. Its translation: CASKGAGVVGYGYTF. Full variable domain (missing parts from reference TRBV7-2 and TRBJ1-2): GAGVSQSPSNKVTEKGKDVELRCDPISGHTALYWYRQSLGQGLEFLIYFQGNSAPDKSGLPSDRFSAERTGGSVSTLTIQRTQQEDSAVYLCASKGAGVVGYGYTFGSGTRLTVV.